These 3 T cell receptor beta chains originate from one sample sequenced in a study of immune characteristics of hereditary and idiopathic chronic pancreatitis. Libraries were prepared by immunoSEQ multiplex PCR; TCRdb keeps only in-frame clonotypes and omits some of them. The sample has over 14,000 clones; more than 60% are singletons. Chronic pancreatitis tissue was collected during total pancreatectomy with islet autotransplantation. Sequences were obtained from pancreas tissue with hereditary chronic pancreatitis. All receptors derive from a human donor with chronic pancreatitis.

The chain is built from TRBV20-1 and TRBJ2-5; D not resolved. Trimming pared 5 bases from V and 2 bases from J, leaving 6 bases between. CDR1 and CDR2 from the germline V gene are DFQATT and SNEGSKA (reference sequence). The CDR3 contains 11 residues. CDR3 sequence reads: CSAFFQETQYF. CDR3 in DNA: TGCAGTGCTTTTTTTCAAGAGACCCAGTACTTC.

V and J are TRBV11-2 and TRBJ2-6; 7 bases map to TRBD1. The V gene's germline CDR1 is SGHAT and CDR2 FQNNGV. The CDR3 sequence is 19 residues long. V trimming: 6 bases; J trimming: 0 bases; junction bases outside the gene matches: 14. CDR3 nucleotide sequence: TGTGCCAGCAGGCGGCCCGGGACAGCGGACCGCTCTGGGGCCAACGTCCTGACTTTC. This sequence encodes CASRRPGTADRSGANVLTF.

The chain has TRBV4-2 and TRBJ1-4; D is possibly TRBD1 (5 bases). The V gene lost 1 base and the J gene lost 2 bases, with 17 bases spanning the gap. Germline V gene sequence: CDR1 LGHNA, CDR2 YNFKEQ. CDR3 size: 18 residues. The CDR3 protein is CASSQVLAGKFTNEKLFF. In DNA form, the CDR3 reads TGTGCCAGCAGCCAAGTCCTAGCAGGGAAGTTCACTAATGAAAAACTGTTTTTT.